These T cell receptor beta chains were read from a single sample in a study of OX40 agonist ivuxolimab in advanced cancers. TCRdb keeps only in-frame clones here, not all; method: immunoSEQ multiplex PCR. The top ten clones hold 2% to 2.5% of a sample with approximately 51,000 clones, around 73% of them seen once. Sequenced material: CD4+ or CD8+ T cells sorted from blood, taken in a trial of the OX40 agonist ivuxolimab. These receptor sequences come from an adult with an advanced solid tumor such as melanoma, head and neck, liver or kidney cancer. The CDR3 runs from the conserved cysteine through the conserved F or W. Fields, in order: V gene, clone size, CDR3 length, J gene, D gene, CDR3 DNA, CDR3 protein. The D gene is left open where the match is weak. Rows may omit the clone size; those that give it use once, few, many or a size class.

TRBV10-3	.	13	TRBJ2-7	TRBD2	TGTGCCATCACTGCTAGCGGCACCTACGAGCAGTACTTC	CAITASGTYEQYF
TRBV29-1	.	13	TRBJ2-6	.	TGCAGCGTTGGTAGCTCTGGGGCCAACGTCCTGACTTTC	CSVGSSGANVLTF
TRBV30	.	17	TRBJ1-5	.	TGTGCCTGGAGTCACCCCCAGAATCTCCGGATGGGTCAGCCCCAGCATTTT	CAWSHPQNLRMGQPQHF
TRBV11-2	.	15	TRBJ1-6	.	TGTGCCAGCAGCTTAGAGAGCTCCTATAATTCACCCCTCCACTTT	CASSLESSYNSPLHF
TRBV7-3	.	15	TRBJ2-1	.	TGTGCCAGCAGCTTAACGCGGAGTACCTACAATGAGCAGTTCTTC	CASSLTRSTYNEQFF
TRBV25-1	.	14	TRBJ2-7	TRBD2	TGTGCCAGCTCTCGAGAGCGGGGCACCTACGAGCAGTACTTC	CASSRERGTYEQYF
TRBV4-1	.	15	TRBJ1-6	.	TGCGCCAGCAGCCAAGACAGGGTTAACAATTCACCCCTCCACTTT	CASSQDRVNNSPLHF
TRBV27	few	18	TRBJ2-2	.	TGTGCCAGCAGTTTATTTGCTGGGAGAACCGCGAACACCGGGGAGCTGTTTTTT	CASSLFAGRTANTGELFF
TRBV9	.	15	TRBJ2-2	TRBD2	TGTGCCAGCAGCAGTGGACTAGCGGGACCCGGGGAGCTGTTTTTT	CASSSGLAGPGELFF
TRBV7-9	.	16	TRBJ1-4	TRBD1	TGTGCCAGCAGCTCCAATAGGGGACAGCCGAATGAAAAACTGTTTTTT	CASSSNRGQPNEKLFF
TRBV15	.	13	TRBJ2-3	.	TGTGCCACCAGCAGAGATTTCACAGATACGCAGTATTTT	CATSRDFTDTQYF
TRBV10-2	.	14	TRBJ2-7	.	TGCGCCAGCAGTGATTCGGGGGAACCCTACGAGCAGTACTTC	CASSDSGEPYEQYF
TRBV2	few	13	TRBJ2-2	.	TGTGCCAGCAGCCGGGAGTACACCGGGGAGCTGTTTTTT	CASSREYTGELFF
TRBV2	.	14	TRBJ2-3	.	TGTGCCAGCAGCTCGCAGGGGCCAGGGAATACGCAGTATTTT	CASSSQGPGNTQYF
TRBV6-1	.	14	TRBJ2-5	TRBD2	TGTGCCAGCAGAAGGACTAGCGGTCCAGAGACCCAGTACTTC	CASRRTSGPETQYF
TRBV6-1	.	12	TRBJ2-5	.	TGTGCCAGCAGTGAAAGGGTCGAGACCCAGTACTTC	CASSERVETQYF
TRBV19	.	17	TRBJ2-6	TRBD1	TGTGCCAGTAAGGCCGGGACAGGGGATCCAGGGGCCAACGTCCTGACTTTC	CASKAGTGDPGANVLTF
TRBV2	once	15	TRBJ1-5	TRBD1	TGTGCCAGCACCGAGGCCCCACAGGGGGGTCAGCCCCAGCATTTT	CASTEAPQGGQPQHF
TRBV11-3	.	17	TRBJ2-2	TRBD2	TGTGCCAGCAGCGATTGGACTAGCGGGAGACGTACCGGGGAGCTGTTTTTT	CASSDWTSGRRTGELFF
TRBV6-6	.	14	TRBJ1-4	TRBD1	TGTGCCAGCAGTAGGGACAGGCCCTCGGGGAAACTGTTTTTT	CASSRDRPSGKLFF
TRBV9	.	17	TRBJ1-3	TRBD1	TGTGCCAGCAGCGTGGGGGACAGATCCTACTCTGGAAACACCATATATTTT	CASSVGDRSYSGNTIYF
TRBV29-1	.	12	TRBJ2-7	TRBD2	TGCAGCGTTTCTAGCGGGAGTTACGAGCAGTACTTC	CSVSSGSYEQYF
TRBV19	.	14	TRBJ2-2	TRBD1	TGTGCCAGTATTCAGACAGGGCCCACCGGGGAGCTGTTTTTT	CASIQTGPTGELFF
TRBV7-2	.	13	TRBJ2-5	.	TGTGCCAGCAGGGGAGGGGGTTGGGAGACCCAGTACTTC	CASRGGGWETQYF
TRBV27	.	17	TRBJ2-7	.	TGTGCCAGCAGTTTATCCGGAGGGCCAGGACTAATCTACGAGCAGTACTTC	CASSLSGGPGLIYEQYF
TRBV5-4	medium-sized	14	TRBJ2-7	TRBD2	TGTGCCAGCAGCTTGACTAGCGGCCCCTACGAGCAGTACTTC	CASSLTSGPYEQYF
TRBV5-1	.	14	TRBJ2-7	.	TGCGCCAGCAGCTTGGGTCCGGGGGCAAACGAGCAGTACTTC	CASSLGPGANEQYF
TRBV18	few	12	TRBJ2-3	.	TGTGCCAGCTCACCAGGCACAGATACGCAGTATTTT	CASSPGTDTQYF
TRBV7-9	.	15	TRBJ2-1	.	TGTGCCAGCAGCCCTAGGGGTGGCTACTACAATGAGCAGTTCTTC	CASSPRGGYYNEQFF
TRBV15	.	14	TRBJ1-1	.	TGTGCCACCAGCAGTGGGGGCAGGAACACTGAAGCTTTCTTT	CATSSGGRNTEAFF
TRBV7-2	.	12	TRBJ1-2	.	TGTGCCAGCAGCTTTGAGTCTTATGGCTACACCTTC	CASSFESYGYTF
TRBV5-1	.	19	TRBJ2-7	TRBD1	TGCGCCAGCAGCGGAAGATCGGGGACAGGGCCGCTTAAGCTCTACGAGCAGTACTTC	CASSGRSGTGPLKLYEQYF